What follows are 30 T cell receptor beta chains derived from one specimen sequenced in a study of beta chain features in type 1 diabetes. Expressed TCRB transcripts were sequenced after all isolated RNA was converted to cDNA. Sequenced by immunoSEQ multiplex PCR; TCRdb stores in-frame clones only, minus some. The table has nearly 350,000 clones, around 8% seen once. The sample was central memory CD4+ T cells from blood. These receptors originate from a woman aged 18-29 years in good health.

This clone was counted only a few times. The chain uses TRBV28 and TRBJ2-3; TRBD2 agrees at 12 bases. Germline values: CDR1 MDHEN, CDR2 SYDVKM. The J segment lost 5 bases and the V segment lost 3 bases, leaving 6 bases of the junction unmatched. The CDR3 extends over 16 amino acids. CDR3 nucleotide sequence: TGTGCCAGCAGTTTTAGTCTAGCGGGAGGGATAGATACGCAGTATTTT. As protein: CASSFSLAGGIDTQYF.

This clone appeared a few times. The chain recombines TRBV29-1 with TRBJ2-5, with D tentatively TRBD2 (6 bases). The V gene's germline CDR1 is SQVTM and CDR2 ANQGSEA. The CDR3 contains 13 residues. The V gene lost 4 bases and the J gene lost 2 bases, with 11 bases spanning the gap. The CDR3 DNA reads TGCAGCGTTGCCCGGGAGTTACAAGAGACCCAGTACTTC. Residues: CSVARELQETQYF.

The V gene is TRBV27, the J gene TRBJ2-1; D may be TRBD2 (6 bases). CDR1 and CDR2 from the germline V gene are MNHEY and SMNVEV (reference sequence). Trimming removed 5 bases from V and 3 bases from J, with 11 bases in between. The CDR3 has 14 residues. The CDR3 bases are TGTGCCAGCAGTCCCGAGACTAGCTACAATGAGCAGTTCTTC. It codes for CASSPETSYNEQFF.

This clone was seen only a few times. This rearrangement joins TRBV15 to TRBJ2-7; 8 bases are a match to TRBD2. Looked up from germline, CDR1 is LNHNV and CDR2 is YYDKDF (reference sequence). CDR3 length: 15 residues. J was trimmed by 4 bases and V by 0 bases; bases with no gene match: 5. The CDR3 DNA is TGTGCCACCAGCAGAGATGGAGCGGGAGTTTACGAGCAGTACTTC. The encoded protein is CATSRDGAGVYEQYF.

This clone has a handful of counts. The J gene is TRBJ2-7, the V gene TRBV23-1; D might be TRBD1 (6 bases). TRBV23-1 is given ORF status, its function remaining uncertain. V was shortened by 4 bases and J by 3 bases, with 13 bases between the two germline ends. The length of the CDR3 is 14 residues. This CDR3 is CASSPRQDFYEQYF. CDR3 DNA sequence: TGCGCCAGCAGTCCGCGACAGGACTTCTACGAGCAGTACTTC.

This clone was seen a few times. This chain uses TRBV10-3 with TRBJ1-1, with unresolved D. Trimming took off 3 bases at V and 1 base at J, with 9 bases between the two ends. The germline V gene encodes CDR1 ENHRY and CDR2 SYGVKD. This CDR3 is 14 amino acids long. The CDR3 DNA sequence: TGTGCCATCAGTGACCCCCAGTCGAACACTGAAGCTTTCTTT. Encoded protein: CAISDPQSNTEAFF.

The chain links TRBV7-2 to TRBJ2-7; 8 bases map to TRBD1. The CDR3 is 15 residues long. Unmatched junction bases numbered 6, after V lost 5 bases and J lost 0 bases. Germline V gene lookup returns CDR1 SGHTA and CDR2 FQGNSA. The CDR3 DNA reads TGTGCCAGCAGCCCCCCCGGGACAGGCTCCTACGAGCAGTACTTC. Protein: CASSPPGTGSYEQYF.

The chain joins TRBV15 to TRBJ2-3; TRBD2 agrees at 9 bases. V lost 6 bases to trimming and J lost 4 bases; unmatched junction nucleotides: 5. The CDR3 sequence is 14 residues long. Germline CDR1 and CDR2: LNHNV and YYDKDF (reference sequence). The CDR3 is CATRVAGAADTQYF. The DNA of the CDR3 is TGTGCCACCAGAGTAGCGGGAGCGGCAGATACGCAGTATTTT.

This clone was recorded at least ten times. The chain employs TRBV10-3 and TRBJ2-6, with unresolved D. This CDR3 has 15 amino acids. Germline V gene lookup returns CDR1 ENHRY and CDR2 SYGVKD. V lost 4 bases, J lost 0 bases, and 7 bases lay in between. The CDR3 loop reads CAISVTGSGANVLTF. CDR3 nucleotides: TGTGCCATCAGTGTAACCGGCTCTGGGGCCAACGTCCTGACTTTC.

The chain employs TRBV2 and TRBJ2-1, with D perhaps matching TRBD1 (5 bases). Trimming took off 6 bases at V and 7 bases at J, with 7 bases between the two ends. The CDR3 consists of 11 residues. Germline loops: CDR1 SNHLY, CDR2 FYNNEI. CDR3 region: CASSQGNEQFF. CDR3 DNA: TGTGCCAGCAGCCAGGGTAATGAGCAGTTCTTC.

This clone was observed a few times. Additional DNA sequences in this sample encode the identical CDR3. The chain links TRBV7-2 to TRBJ2-7; TRBD2 aligns across 8 bases. Germline V lookup: CDR1 SGHTA, CDR2 FQGNSA. The CDR3 extends over 15 amino acids. J gave up 0 bases and V 2 bases, and 3 bases lay outside the gene matches. The CDR3, as DNA: TGTGCCAGCAGCTTATTTGCGGGGGGCTCCTACGAGCAGTACTTC. This codes for CASSLFAGGSYEQYF.

The chain joins TRBV4-3 to TRBJ1-1; D call uncertain. Germline V gene sequence: CDR1 LGHNA, CDR2 YSLEER. This CDR3 has 14 amino acids. Trimming stripped 3 bases from V and 1 base from J, with 9 bases between. The CDR3, as DNA: TGCGCCAGCAGCCAGGAAAACTGGAACACTGAAGCTTTCTTT. It codes for CASSQENWNTEAFF.

This clone was seen ten or more times. The chain uses TRBV18 and TRBJ1-6; 7 bases fit TRBD1. Germline loops: CDR1 KGHSH, CDR2 LQKENI. The CDR3 totals 14 residues. V lost 1 base, J lost 8 bases, and 2 bases stayed unmatched. The CDR3 protein is CASSPQGADSPLHF. DNA for the CDR3: TGTGCCAGCTCACCACAGGGGGCGGATTCACCCCTCCACTTT.

The chain couples TRBV5-4 to TRBJ2-3; TRBD2 might be the D (6 bases). Germline CDR1 SGHNT, CDR2 YYREEE (reference sequence). The CDR3 spans 17 residues. Trimming cost V 4 bases and J 4 bases, with 22 bases left between them. The CDR3 DNA reads TGTGCCAGCAGCCAAGGGTCCTTGGCGGGATGGTCAGATACGCAGTATTTT. This gives the protein CASSQGSLAGWSDTQYF.

The chain recombines TRBV11-2 with TRBJ1-3; the D is unclear. The CDR3 has 16 amino acids. The germline gives CDR1 SGHAT, CDR2 FQNNGV. Trimming cost V 1 base and J 0 bases, with 10 bases left between them. The CDR3 bases are TGTGCCAGCAGCTTAGTACAGATTCGCTCTGGAAACACCATATATTTT. It yields the protein CASSLVQIRSGNTIYF.

The gene calls are TRBV4-3 and TRBJ2-7; D uncertain. Trimming cost V 2 bases and J 0 bases, with 5 bases left between them. From germline, CDR1 is LGHNA and CDR2 YSLEER. The CDR3 runs 13 residues. The CDR3: CASSQRLSYEQYF. CDR3 DNA sequence: TGCGCCAGCAGCCAAAGGCTCTCCTACGAGCAGTACTTC.

This clone was seen only a few times. The chain carries TRBV5-1 and TRBJ2-1; unclear D gene. The V end lost 4 bases, the J end lost 0 bases, and 11 bases lay between the germline ends. The CDR3 is 15 amino acids. CDR1 and CDR2 from the germline V gene are SGHRS and YFSETQ. The CDR3 DNA follows: TGCGCCAGCAGCATCCGCGGTGACTCCTACAATGAGCAGTTCTTC. Its translation is CASSIRGDSYNEQFF.

In its sample, this clone was seen a few times. This sequence joins TRBV15 and TRBJ2-4; D gene unclear. The V gene lost 0 bases and the J gene lost 1 base, with 13 bases spanning the gap. The germline CDR1 and CDR2 sequences are LNHNV and YYDKDF (reference sequence). This CDR3 is 17 amino acids long. The CDR3: CATSRDAARMAKNIQYF. CDR3 sequence (DNA): TGTGCCACCAGCAGAGATGCGGCTAGGATGGCCAAAAACATTCAGTACTTC. Using reference TRBV15 and TRBJ2-4 for the parts outside the CDR3, the full variable domain is DAMVIQNPRYQVTQFGKPVTLSCSQTLNHNVMYWYQQKSSQAPKLLFHYYDKDFNNEADTPDNFQSRRPNTSFCFLDIRSPGLGDTAMYLCATSRDAARMAKNIQYFGAGTRLSVL.

The V and J genes are TRBV4-3 and TRBJ1-5; no firm D call. Germline V CDR1 and CDR2: LGHNA, YSLEER. V was cut by 0 bases and J by 9 bases, with 9 bases left in between. The CDR3 is 13 residues long. Written as DNA, the CDR3 is TGCGCCAGCAGCCAAGATGACAAACTGCCCCAGCATTTT. It yields the protein CASSQDDKLPQHF.

The V call is TRBV6-5, the J call TRBJ1-2; D unclear. From germline, CDR1 is MNHEY and CDR2 SVGAGI. This CDR3 contains 14 residues. V shed 5 bases and J shed 4 bases, with 14 bases lying between them. CDR3 nucleotides: TGTGCCAGCAGTAGGGATTTTGCTGCCTATGGCTACACCTTC. Its protein is CASSRDFAAYGYTF.

Turning to this clone: This CDR3 is also generated by other DNA sequences in the sample. V and J are TRBV2 and TRBJ1-2; D is unclear. The V gene lost 3 bases and the J gene lost 2 bases, with 7 bases spanning the gap. Germline V lookup: CDR1 SNHLY, CDR2 FYNNEI. CDR3 length equals 13 residues. CDR3 sequence reads: CASSERVNYGYTF. CDR3 nucleotide sequence: TGTGCCAGCAGTGAGCGGGTGAACTATGGCTACACCTTC.

This clone was found a few times. Being one base from a much bigger clone, this may be a read error. The chain has TRBV7-2 and TRBJ2-3; D call uncertain. This CDR3 region has 13 residues. Germline lookup yields CDR1 SGHTA and CDR2 FQGNSA. The V gene lost 5 bases and the J gene lost 1 base, with 7 bases spanning the gap. The CDR3 nucleotides read TGTGCCAGCAGCGTTCAGGGCACAGATACGCAGTATTTT. It specifies CASSVQGTDTQYF.

This clone was recorded a few times. The gene calls are TRBV11-2 and TRBJ1-2; D not certain. Germline V gene lookup returns CDR1 SGHAT and CDR2 FQNNGV. With 0 bases removed from V and 4 bases from J, the gap between germline ends came to 9 bases. This CDR3 has 14 amino acids. The DNA of the CDR3 is TGTGCCAGCAGCTTAGACTCCTCCTCCTATGGCTACACCTTC. Its translation: CASSLDSSSYGYTF. The full variable domain, with the rest looked up from reference TRBV11-2 and TRBJ1-2, is EAGVAQSPRYKIIEKRQSVAFWCNPISGHATLYWYQQILGQGPKLLIQFQNNGVVDDSQLPKDRFSAERLKGVDSTLKIQPAKLEDSAVYLCASSLDSSSYGYTFGSGTRLTVV.

This clone has a count of ten or more. The genes are TRBV7-9 and TRBJ2-3, with TRBD2 as a possible D gene (7 bases). The ends were cut back, 3 bases at V and 6 bases at J, with 10 bases in the middle. Germline CDR1 is SEHNR and CDR2 is FQNEAQ (reference sequence). This CDR3 spans 13 amino acids. The CDR3 spells CASSFRGADTQYF. The CDR3 bases are TGTGCCAGCAGCTTCCGGGGGGCGGATACGCAGTATTTT.

V usage is TRBV18 and J usage is TRBJ2-3; D is perhaps TRBD2 (5 bases). CDR1 and CDR2 from the germline V gene are KGHSH and LQKENI. V dropped 5 bases and J dropped 6 bases, with 12 bases sitting between them. The CDR3 extends over 13 amino acids. CDR3 coding DNA: TGTGCCAGCTCAGATATAGCGTTTGATACGCAGTATTTT. Protein product: CASSDIAFDTQYF.

This clone was found a few times. V and J are TRBV5-1 and TRBJ2-1; TRBD2 aligns across 7 bases. This CDR3 is built from 16 residues. With 0 bases clipped from V and 8 bases from J, the junction kept 11 bases outside the gene matches. Per germline, CDR1 SGHRS and CDR2 YFSETQ. The CDR3 sequence: CASSLAAAGVFHEQFF. CDR3 in DNA: TGCGCCAGCAGCTTGGCCGCGGCGGGAGTTTTCCATGAGCAGTTCTTC.

This clone was recorded many times. This chain connects TRBV15 to TRBJ2-1; 7 bases align to TRBD2. The germline V gene has CDR1 LNHNV and CDR2 YYDKDF (reference sequence). The CDR3 is 15 amino acids. V gave up 6 bases and J gave up 0 bases; unmatched junction bases: 5. CDR3 sequence: CATRNGRSSYNEQFF. The CDR3 DNA follows: TGTGCCACCAGAAACGGGAGGAGCTCCTACAATGAGCAGTTCTTC.

About this clone itself: Other DNA sequences in the sample encode the same CDR3. The CDR3, as DNA: TGCGCCAGCAGCTTGGACCGACAGGCAGGTGAAAAACTGTTTTTT. This translates into CASSLDRQAGEKLFF. V gene TRBV5-1 combines with J gene TRBJ1-4, with D perhaps matching TRBD1 (6 bases). This CDR3 spans 15 amino acids. Germline V gene data show CDR1 as SGHRS and CDR2 as YFSETQ. V was cut by 0 bases and J by 7 bases, with 13 bases left in between.

This clone came up a few times. The chain has TRBV7-3 and TRBJ1-1; TRBD1 is a possible D gene (5 bases). The CDR3 sequence is 14 residues long. V was cut by 3 bases and J by 4 bases, with 12 bases left in between. Germline V gene lookup returns CDR1 SGHTA and CDR2 FQGTGA. The CDR3 sequence: CASSFHPGVTEAFF. The CDR3 DNA follows: TGTGCCAGCAGCTTTCACCCGGGGGTCACTGAAGCTTTCTTT.

The chain links TRBV7-2 to TRBJ2-5; the D call may be TRBD1 or TRBD2 (6 bases each). The CDR3 spans 16 residues. CDR1 and CDR2 (germline): SGHTA, FQGNSA. Trimming shortened V by 4 bases and J by 5 bases, and 20 bases separated the two germline ends. The CDR3 loop reads CASSSTPLRRGETQYF. The CDR3 bases are TGTGCCAGCAGCTCCACCCCTTTGCGGAGGGGGGAGACCCAGTACTTC.